The count of the clone carrying this TCR beta chain is one. The protocol was immunoSEQ multiplex PCR, while the TCRdb copy is restricted to in-frame clones and leaves out a portion. The sample carries 140,000 or so clones, just under 85% recorded once. The record originates from a study of blood T cell repertoires in COVID-19. About the study: The samples span acute and convalescent COVID-19 from the United States, Italy and Spain.

The CDR3 runs to 16 residues. V lost 4 bases to trimming and J lost 0 bases, with 16 bases between them. The germline gives CDR1 LGHDT, CDR2 YNNKEL (reference sequence). The chain carries TRBV3-1 (or the pseudogene TRBV3-2) and TRBJ2-7, with D tentatively TRBD2 (6 bases). Sequencing was performed on PBMCs or T cells enriched from blood (not recorded which). The TCR originated in a woman aged 40 to 50 who had recovered from COVID-19. CDR3 in amino acids: CASSPLSGPVSYEQYF. The CDR3 region has the DNA TGTGCCAGCAGCCCCCTTAGCGGACCCGTCTCCTACGAGCAGTACTTC.